This TCR beta chain was retrieved from a study of cytomegalovirus exposure and HLA in healthy donors. Across the study: Within the Caucasian-associated ancestry cluster were 65% to 85% of the 398 genotyped donors. Study findings and constraints: Across donors, most TCRs were seen rarely, yet some public ones were widespread. Across HLA loci, a later analysis found differing TCR association rates, with DRB1 most and HLA-C fewest.

V dropped 2 bases and J dropped 12 bases, with 11 bases sitting between them. This CDR3 contains 12 residues. CDR1 and CDR2 (germline): SEHNR, FQNEAQ (reference sequence). Primers for the PCR totalled 60 Vbeta and 13 Jbeta. Using immunoSEQ multiplex PCR, the repertoire was profiled, and TCRdb retains in-frame clones only, with some absent. The sample holds over 100,000 clones, around four fifths seen once. At sampling all donors were nominally healthy, likely with unrecorded immune exposures. In the case of this clone: No antigen is known for it.

This sequence originates from a man aged 40-49 years in good health and CMV-seronegative. Sequencing used PBMCs. The J gene is TRBJ2-1, the V gene TRBV7-9, with a weak D call TRBD2 (7 bases). Written as DNA, the CDR3 is TGTGCCAGCAGCTTACAGGGAGGGGGGCAGTTCTTC. Protein sequence: CASSLQGGGQFF.